The table lists the clone carrying this T cell receptor beta chain with many counts. The antigen is not known. CDR3 size: 18 residues. With 5 bases clipped from V and 4 bases from J, the junction kept 12 bases outside the gene matches. These data come from a study of T cell repertoires in cytomegalovirus infection. Looking at the study overall: Through public TCR beta signatures, both CMV infection and matching HLA type were indicated. Whole-study findings and limits: Across the ex vivo response, the dominant clonotypes were HLA-C-restricted CMV-specific TCR beta clonotypes. The study identified carriers of CMV plus the relevant HLA from cumulative public TCR beta family frequency.

MiXCR, run by TCRdb on the reads, gives a single entry per CDR3 protein. The sample has around 300,000 distinct CDR3 sequences, over 7.5% seen once. V usage is TRBV12-3 or TRBV12-4 and J usage is TRBJ2-1, with 12 nucleotides matching TRBD2. The sequence derives from a human donor in good health (CMV status not recorded). Some clones in this sample may be carry-over from other donors' samples. The sequencing input was PBMCs. The CDR3 region is CASSPRLAGEARYNEQFF. The CDR3 region has the DNA TGTGCCAGCAGTCCCCGACTAGCGGGAGAGGCCCGATACAATGAGCAGTTCTTC.